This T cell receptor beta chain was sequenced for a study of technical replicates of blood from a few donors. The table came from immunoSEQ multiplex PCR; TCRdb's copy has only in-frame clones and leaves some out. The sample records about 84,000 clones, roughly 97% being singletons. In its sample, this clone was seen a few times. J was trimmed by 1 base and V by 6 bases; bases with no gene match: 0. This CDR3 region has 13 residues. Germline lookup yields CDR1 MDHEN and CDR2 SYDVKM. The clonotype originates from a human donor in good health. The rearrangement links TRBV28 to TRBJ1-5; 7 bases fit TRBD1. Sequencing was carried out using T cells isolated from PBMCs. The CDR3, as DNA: TGTGCCAGCAGGACAGGGAGCAATCAGCCCCAGCATTTT. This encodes CASRTGSNQPQHF.